This T cell receptor (beta chain) was found in a study of blood T cell repertoires in COVID-19. About the research overall: Sources were T cells, B-cell-depleted T cells, or PBMCs; the material itself was cDNA or gDNA.

The CDR3 totals 14 residues. Germline CDR1 SGHDT, CDR2 YYEEEE. Trimming took off 0 bases at V and 14 bases at J, with 15 bases between the two ends. The count of this clone is one. Assay used: immunoSEQ multiplex PCR; TCRdb lists only in-frame clones, some missing. The sample has 250,000 to 300,000 clones; approximately 83% are singletons. The receptor comes from a woman aged 70-85 years with acute or convalescent COVID-19. The rearrangement uses TRBV5-6 and TRBJ1-6; D is undetermined. Material: peripheral blood. CDR3 coding DNA: TGTGCCAGCAGCTTGGGCCAGACTCATTTAACCCTCCACTTT. It codes for CASSLGQTHLTLHF.